This T cell receptor beta chain was found in a study of cytotoxic CD8 clonotypes in ibrutinib-treated CLL. Points on this clone: Its antigen is unknown.

This CDR3 has 13 amino acids. Trimming removed 7 bases from V and 3 bases from J, with 10 bases in between. CDR1 is SGHTS, CDR2 YDEGEE, per germline. Study outcomes and limitations: Clonality went higher at ibrutinib response and then dropped back toward baseline at progression. Contraction or stability on treatment was seen for public clonotypes, which were uncommon. Against age-matched healthy donors, baseline clonality ran higher and tracked circulating CD8+ T-cell counts.

The sequencing depth, 1 in 200,000 to 1 in 1 million T cells, was the target. This table comes from immunoSEQ multiplex PCR, and its TCRdb copy is limited to in-frame clones, with some not included. The sample yields some 50,000 clones, 69% seen once. The receptor was derived from a human donor with chronic lymphocytic leukemia. The genes are TRBV5-8 and TRBJ1-4, with unresolved D. The material was PBMCs, obtained after 12 months of ibrutinib treatment. CDR3 in amino acids: CASDSQANEKLFF. CDR3 sequence (DNA): TGTGCCAGCGACTCTCAGGCTAATGAAAAACTGTTTTTT.